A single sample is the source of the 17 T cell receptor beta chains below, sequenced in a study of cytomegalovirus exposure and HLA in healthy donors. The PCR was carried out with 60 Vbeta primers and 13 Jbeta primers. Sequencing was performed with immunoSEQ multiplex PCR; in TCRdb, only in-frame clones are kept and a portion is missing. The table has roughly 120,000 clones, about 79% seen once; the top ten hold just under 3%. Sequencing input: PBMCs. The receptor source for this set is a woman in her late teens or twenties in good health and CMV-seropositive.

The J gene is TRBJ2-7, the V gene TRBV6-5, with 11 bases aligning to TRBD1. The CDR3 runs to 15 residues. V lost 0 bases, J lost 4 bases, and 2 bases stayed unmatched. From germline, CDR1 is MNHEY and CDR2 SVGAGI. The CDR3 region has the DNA TGTGCCAGCAGTTACTCGGGACAGGGGGTATACGAGCAGTACTTC. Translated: CASSYSGQGVYEQYF.

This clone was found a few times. The CDR3: CASSEPPSTGNTIYF. CDR3 sequence (DNA): TGTGCCAGCAGTGAACCCCCCAGTACTGGAAACACCATATATTTT. The chain is built from TRBV25-1 and TRBJ1-3; D is ambiguous. Per germline, CDR1 MGHDK and CDR2 SYGVNS. The CDR3 sequence is 15 residues long. Trimming removed 2 bases at V and 2 bases at J, with 10 bases between.

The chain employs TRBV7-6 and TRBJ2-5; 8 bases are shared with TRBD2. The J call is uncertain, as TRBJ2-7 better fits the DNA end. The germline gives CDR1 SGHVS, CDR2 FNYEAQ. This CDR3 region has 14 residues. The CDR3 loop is CASSFQAGVYEQYF. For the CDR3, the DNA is TGTGCCAGCAGCTTCCAAGCGGGGGTGTACGAGCAGTACTTC.

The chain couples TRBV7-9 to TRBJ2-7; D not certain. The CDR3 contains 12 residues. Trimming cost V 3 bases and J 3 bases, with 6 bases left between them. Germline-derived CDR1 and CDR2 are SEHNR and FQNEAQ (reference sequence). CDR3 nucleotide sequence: TGTGCCAGCAGCTTTAGAGGCTACGAGCAGTACTTC. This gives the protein CASSFRGYEQYF.

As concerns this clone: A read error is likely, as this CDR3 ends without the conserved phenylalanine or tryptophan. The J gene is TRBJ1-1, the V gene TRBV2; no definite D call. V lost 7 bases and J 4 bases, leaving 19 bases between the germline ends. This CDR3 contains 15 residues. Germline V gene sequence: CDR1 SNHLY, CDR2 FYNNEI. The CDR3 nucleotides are TGTGCCAGCAAAATAGTCCCGGGAAAGAGCACTGAAGCTTTCCTT. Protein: CASKIVPGKSTEAFL.

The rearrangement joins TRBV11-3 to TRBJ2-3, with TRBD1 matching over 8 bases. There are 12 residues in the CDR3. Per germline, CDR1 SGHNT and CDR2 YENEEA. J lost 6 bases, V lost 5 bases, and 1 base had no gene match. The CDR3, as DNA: TGTGCCAGCAGCCAGGGGGCGGATACGCAGTATTTT. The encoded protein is CASSQGADTQYF.

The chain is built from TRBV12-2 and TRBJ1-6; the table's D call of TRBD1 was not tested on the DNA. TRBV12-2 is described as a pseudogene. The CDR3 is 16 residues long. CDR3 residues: CASRLPDRDVGSPLHF. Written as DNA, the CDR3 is TGTGCAAGTCGCTTACCAGACCGTGACGTGGGCTCACCCCTCCACTTT.

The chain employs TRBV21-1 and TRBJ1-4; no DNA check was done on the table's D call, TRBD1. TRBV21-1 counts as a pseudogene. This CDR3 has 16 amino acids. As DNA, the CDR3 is TGTGCCAGCAGCAAAGCGAGTGACAGGGTGGATGAAAAACTGTTTTTT. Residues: CASSKASDRVDEKLFF.

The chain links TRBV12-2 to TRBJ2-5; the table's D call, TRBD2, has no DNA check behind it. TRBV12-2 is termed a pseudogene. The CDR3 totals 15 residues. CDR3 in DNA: TGTGCAAGTCGCTTAGTTGGCGGAATACAAGAGACCCAGTACTTC. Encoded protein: CASRLVGGIQETQYF.

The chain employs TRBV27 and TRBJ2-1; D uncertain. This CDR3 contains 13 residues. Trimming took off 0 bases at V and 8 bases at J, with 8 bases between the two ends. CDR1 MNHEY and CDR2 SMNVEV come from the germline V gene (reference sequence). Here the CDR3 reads CASSLSGAHEQFF. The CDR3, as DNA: TGTGCCAGCAGTTTATCCGGAGCTCATGAGCAGTTCTTC.

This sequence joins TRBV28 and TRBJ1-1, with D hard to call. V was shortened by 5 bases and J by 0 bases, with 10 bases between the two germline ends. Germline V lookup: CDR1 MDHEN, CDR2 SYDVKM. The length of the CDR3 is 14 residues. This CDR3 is CASSALDMNTEAFF. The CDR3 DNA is TGTGCCAGCAGTGCCTTAGACATGAACACTGAAGCTTTCTTT.

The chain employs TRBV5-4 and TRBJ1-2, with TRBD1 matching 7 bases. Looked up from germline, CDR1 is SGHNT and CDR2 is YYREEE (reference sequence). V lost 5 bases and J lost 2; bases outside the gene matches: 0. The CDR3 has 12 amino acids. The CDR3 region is CASRQGNYGYTF. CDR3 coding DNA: TGTGCCAGCAGACAGGGGAACTATGGCTACACCTTC.

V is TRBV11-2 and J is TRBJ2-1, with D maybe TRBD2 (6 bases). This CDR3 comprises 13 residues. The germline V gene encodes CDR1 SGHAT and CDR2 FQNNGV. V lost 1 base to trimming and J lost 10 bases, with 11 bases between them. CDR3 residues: CASSLALAGEQFF. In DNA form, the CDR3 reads TGTGCCAGCAGCTTAGCACTAGCTGGGGAGCAGTTCTTC.

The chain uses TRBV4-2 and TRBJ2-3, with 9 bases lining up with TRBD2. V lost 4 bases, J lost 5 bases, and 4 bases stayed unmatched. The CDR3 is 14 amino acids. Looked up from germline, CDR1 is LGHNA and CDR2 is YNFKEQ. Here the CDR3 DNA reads TGTGCCAGCAGCCCCCGACTAGCGGAAGATACGCAGTATTTT. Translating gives CASSPRLAEDTQYF.

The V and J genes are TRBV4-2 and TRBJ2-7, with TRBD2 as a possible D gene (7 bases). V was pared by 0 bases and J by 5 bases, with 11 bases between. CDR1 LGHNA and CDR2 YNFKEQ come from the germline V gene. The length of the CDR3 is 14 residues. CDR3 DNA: TGTGCCAGCAGCCAAGACGCGGGGGCGGACGAGCAGTACTTC. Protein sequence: CASSQDAGADEQYF.

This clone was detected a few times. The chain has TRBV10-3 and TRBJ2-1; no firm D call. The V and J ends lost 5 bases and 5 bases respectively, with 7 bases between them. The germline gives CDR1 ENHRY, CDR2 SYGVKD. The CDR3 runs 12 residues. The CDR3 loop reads CAISRLDNEQFF. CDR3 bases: TGTGCCATCAGTCGACTTGACAATGAGCAGTTCTTC.

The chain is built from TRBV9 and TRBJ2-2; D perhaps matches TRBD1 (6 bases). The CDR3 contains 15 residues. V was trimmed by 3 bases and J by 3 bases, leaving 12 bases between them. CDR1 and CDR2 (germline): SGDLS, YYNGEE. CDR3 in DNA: TGTGCCAGCAGCGACAGGGAGATCGACACCGGGGAGCTGTTTTTT. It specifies CASSDREIDTGELFF.